A single sample gave rise to the 3 T cell receptor beta chains below, sequenced in a study of cytotoxic CD8 clonotypes in ibrutinib-treated CLL. Generated by immunoSEQ multiplex PCR, the TCRdb table keeps only in-frame clones and is missing some. The repertoire holds 300,000 to 350,000 clones, with roughly 79% as singletons. Sequences were derived from PBMCs, sampled before ibrutinib treatment. These receptor sequences come from a human donor with chronic lymphocytic leukemia.

The J gene is TRBJ2-1, the V gene TRBV11-1, with 10 positions matching TRBD2. The V segment lost 5 bases and the J segment 4 bases; nucleotides outside the gene matches: 5. This CDR3 comprises 15 residues. Germline V gene sequence: CDR1 SGHAT, CDR2 FQDESV (reference sequence). CDR3 sequence reads: CASSLRTSGYNEQFF. In nucleotides, the CDR3 is TGTGCCAGCAGCCTCCGGACTAGCGGTTACAATGAGCAGTTCTTC.

CDR3: CASSVNTQSTDTQYF. The CDR3 coding sequence is TGTGCCAGCAGCGTAAATACTCAAAGCACAGATACGCAGTATTTT. This sequence joins TRBV9 and TRBJ2-3, with D hard to call. Trimming left V 1 base short and J 0 bases short, with 9 bases between. CDR1 is SGDLS, CDR2 YYNGEE, per germline. This CDR3 has 15 amino acids.

The chain joins TRBV7-8 to TRBJ2-5, with 8 bases aligning to TRBD1. With V trimmed by 5 bases and J by 5 bases, 7 bases remained unmatched. CDR1 SGHVS and CDR2 FQNEAQ come from the germline V gene. This CDR3 comprises 14 residues. This CDR3 is CASSEDRGWETQYF. CDR3 nucleotide sequence: TGTGCCAGCAGCGAAGACAGGGGCTGGGAGACCCAGTACTTC. The complete variable domain, with remaining parts taken from reference TRBV7-8 and TRBJ2-5, reads GAGVSQSPRYKVAKRGQDVALRCDPISGHVSLFWYQQALGQGPEFLTYFQNEAQLDKSGLPSDRFFAERPEGSVSTLKIQRTQQEDSAVYLCASSEDRGWETQYFGPGTRLLVL.